A selection of T cell receptor beta chains follows, all from one sample in a study of human T cells and chemical hapten exposure. TCRdb passed the RACE reads through MiXCR, listing each CDR3 protein once. The data contain 300,000 to 450,000 distinct CDR3 sequences, around 5.5% of them seen just once; the ten biggest clones take up about 8.2%. Specimen: whole blood, collected in connection with sensitization to the hapten diphenylcyclopropenone (DPC). The receptor set was obtained from a woman between 18 and 29 years old with alopecia areata. Some clones in this sample may be carry-over from other donors' samples. Both conserved end residues are part of each CDR3. The D gene is left open where the match is weak. Part of the rows lack a size; the others show once, few, many or a class for expanded clones.

CDR3nt | CDR3aa | abundance | j_gene | v_gene | d_gene
TGTGCCAGCAGCCCACAGGGGGGTCCGAACACCGGGGAGCTGTTTTTT | CASSPQGGPNTGELFF | many | TRBJ2-2 | TRBV11-2 | TRBD1
TGTGCCAGCAGCTTATTACCCCCCGGGCCCGTGTTTGCGGAAGCCAAAAACATTCAGTACTTC | CASSLLPPGPVFAEAKNIQYF | many | TRBJ2-4 | TRBV7-3 | NA
TGTGCCAGCAGTGCCCTAGCGGGGGGGCTCGGTGAGCAGTTCTTC | CASSALAGGLGEQFF | many | TRBJ2-1 | TRBV2 | TRBD2
TGTGCCAGCAGCTCCCCCCGGGGCCTCCAAGAGACCCAGTACTTC | CASSSPRGLQETQYF | many | TRBJ2-5 | TRBV5-4 | NA
TGTGCCAGCAGCTTCACCACCGGGGGGGGACCGATCGAGCAGTACTTC | CASSFTTGGGPIEQYF | many | TRBJ2-7 | TRBV6-6 | TRBD2
TGTGCCAGCACGGTAACGGGGGAGCCCTACAATGAGCAGTTCTTC | CASTVTGEPYNEQFF | NA | TRBJ2-1 | TRBV6-1 | NA
TGTGCCAGCAGTGAATTGCGGGGGGGCCCACATTTATCAGATACGCAGTATTTT | CASSELRGGPHLSDTQYF | many | TRBJ2-3 | TRBV2 | TRBD2
TGTGCCATCAGCGAAGGAGGACAGCCTAATTCACCCCTCCACTTT | CAISEGGQPNSPLHF | many | TRBJ1-6 | TRBV10-3 | NA
TGTGCCAGCAGTTACGCCTATACAGGGGCTGGAAACACCATATATTTT | CASSYAYTGAGNTIYF | NA | TRBJ1-3 | TRBV6-5 | TRBD1
TGTGCCAGCAGCGAGACAGGGGGCAATAATTCACCCCTCCACTTT | CASSETGGNNSPLHF | NA | TRBJ1-6 | TRBV9 | TRBD1
TGTGCCAGCAGCTTAATTGGCCTATACGAGCAGTACTTC | CASSLIGLYEQYF | NA | TRBJ2-7 | TRBV7-8 | NA
TGCAGTGCCCCCTCACCGGGAGATACGCAGTATTTT | CSAPSPGDTQYF | many | TRBJ2-3 | TRBV20-1 | NA
TGTGCCACCAGCACACAGGGGTACACTGAAGCTTTCTTT | CATSTQGYTEAFF | NA | TRBJ1-1 | TRBV15 | TRBD1
TGTGCCAGTAGTCTGAGCGGACAGGGCCTAACCTCTAACTATGGCTACACCTTC | CASSLSGQGLTSNYGYTF | NA | TRBJ1-2 | TRBV19 | TRBD1
TGTGCCAGCAGCCAGGGGATTCGCTACACCTTC | CASSQGIRYTF | many | TRBJ1-2 | TRBV3-1 | NA
TGTGCCAGCAGTTCCTACAGATACCGGGTGGAGACCCAGTACTTC | CASSSYRYRVETQYF | NA | TRBJ2-5 | TRBV6-5 | NA
TGTGCCAGCTCATCTTTGAGGGTGGATACGCAGTATTTT | CASSSLRVDTQYF | NA | TRBJ2-3 | TRBV18 | NA
TGCAGTGCTTGGGGAAACACTGAAGCTTTCTTT | CSAWGNTEAFF | many | TRBJ1-1 | TRBV20-1 | NA
TGTGCCAGCAGTTCATACTCGGAACAGGGGCCTAACTATGGCTACACCTTC | CASSSYSEQGPNYGYTF | few | TRBJ1-2 | TRBV27 | TRBD1
TGTGCCAGCAGTGAAAACGGCCTTATCACAGATACGCAGTATTTT | CASSENGLITDTQYF | NA | TRBJ2-3 | TRBV6-1 | NA
TGTGCCAGCAGTTACCCCGGACTAGCGGACCCTAGTACGCAGTATTTT | CASSYPGLADPSTQYF | NA | TRBJ2-3 | TRBV6-2/TRBV6-3 | TRBD2
TGCAGCCCCCGGGAAGGCTACACCTTC | CSPREGYTF | NA | TRBJ1-2 | TRBV29-1 | NA
TGTGCCAGCAGCCAAGATGGACGGGGGGGCCAGGAGACCCAGTACTTC | CASSQDGRGGQETQYF | many | TRBJ2-5 | TRBV4-2 | TRBD2
TGTGCCAGCAGACCCAGGGGACTACCTGACTACGAGCAGTACTTC | CASRPRGLPDYEQYF | NA | TRBJ2-7 | TRBV27 | NA
TGTGCCACCAGTGAAGGACAGGGAGGGAAAAACATTCAGTACTTC | CATSEGQGGKNIQYF | many | TRBJ2-4 | TRBV24-1 | NA
TGTGCCAGCAGTGAAGGCAGAGAGACCGCTGAAGCTTTCTTT | CASSEGRETAEAFF | few | TRBJ1-1 | TRBV25-1 | NA
TGTGCCAGCACCCCAACGGGGGGCCGGGCAAAGACCCAGTACTTC | CASTPTGGRAKTQYF | NA | TRBJ2-5 | TRBV7-2 | NA
TGTGCCAGCAGCTTTCTCTCAGATACGCAGTATTTT | CASSFLSDTQYF | NA | TRBJ2-3 | TRBV5-5 | NA
TGTGCCAGCAGCACGGGACAGCTTTACACTGAAGCTTTCTTT | CASSTGQLYTEAFF | once | TRBJ1-1 | TRBV9 | TRBD1
TGTGCCAGCAGGCCCCCACGGGCCCCCACAGATACGCAGTATTTT | CASRPPRAPTDTQYF | few | TRBJ2-3 | TRBV27 | NA
TGCGCCAGCAGCCAAGATACCAACACAGATACGCAGTATTTT | CASSQDTNTDTQYF | many | TRBJ2-3 | TRBV4-1 | NA
TGTGCCAGCAGACATGGGGACAGGGTTCTTCACGAGACCCAGTACTTC | CASRHGDRVLHETQYF | few | TRBJ2-5 | TRBV7-9 | TRBD1
TGTGCCAGCAGCTTAGCTGGACAGGGGGCCGGTGAAGATACGCAGTATTTT | CASSLAGQGAGEDTQYF | NA | TRBJ2-3 | TRBV7-2 | TRBD1
TGTGCCAGCAGTTACGAGGTGGGGCAGCCTAGCAATCAGCCCCAGCATTTT | CASSYEVGQPSNQPQHF | many | TRBJ1-5 | TRBV6-2/TRBV6-3 | NA
TGTGCCAGCAGCTTAATGGTGGCAGGGCCCACAGATACGCAGTATTTT | CASSLMVAGPTDTQYF | few | TRBJ2-3 | TRBV7-9 | NA
TGTGCCAGCAGTAGGACAGGGGGCCGCACAGATACGCAGTATTTT | CASSRTGGRTDTQYF | many | TRBJ2-3 | TRBV6-5 | TRBD1
TGTGCCAGCAGTCGGACAGGGGGCGATACTGAAGCTTTCTTT | CASSRTGGDTEAFF | many | TRBJ1-1 | TRBV6-2/TRBV6-3 | TRBD1
TGTGCCAGCAGCCAGCAAGAGACCCAGTACTTC | CASSQQETQYF | many | TRBJ2-5 | TRBV5-1 | NA
TGTGCCACCAGCAGCGGACAGGGGAGCACAGATACGCAGTATTTT | CATSSGQGSTDTQYF | NA | TRBJ2-3 | TRBV15 | TRBD1
TGCGCCAGCAGCTTGGCGGACAAGCCCTTCTTT | CASSLADKPFF | NA | TRBJ1-1 | TRBV5-1 | NA
TGTGCCAGCTCACCACTACGGGTTTCACAAGAGACCCAGTACTTC | CASSPLRVSQETQYF | few | TRBJ2-5 | TRBV18 | NA
TGTGCCAGCAGCTCCAATTTGGGCACTGAAGCTTTCTTT | CASSSNLGTEAFF | many | TRBJ1-1 | TRBV11-2 | NA
TGTGCCAGCAGCCAGGGGACAGGGAGCCGTATATACTACGAGCAGTACTTC | CASSQGTGSRIYYEQYF | many | TRBJ2-7 | TRBV3-1 | TRBD1
TGTGCCAGCAGTTTATTCGCGGGGGGGTCCTACGAGCAGTACTTC | CASSLFAGGSYEQYF | NA | TRBJ2-7 | TRBV12-3/TRBV12-4 | TRBD2
TGCAGTGCTAGAGAACAGGGGGCATACACTGAAGCTTTCTTT | CSAREQGAYTEAFF | few | TRBJ1-1 | TRBV20-1 | TRBD1
TGTGCCAGCAGCAATACTAGCGTAAACACAGATACGCAGTATTTT | CASSNTSVNTDTQYF | many | TRBJ2-3 | TRBV7-9 | TRBD2
TGTGCCAGCAGCTCGGACTATCTTAGCACAGATACGCAGTATTTT | CASSSDYLSTDTQYF | many | TRBJ2-3 | TRBV7-2 | NA
TGTGCCACCAGCCCAGGGGAGGGGGATTCGGATACGCAGTATTTT | CATSPGEGDSDTQYF | few | TRBJ2-3 | TRBV4-2 | NA
TGTGCCAGCAATCGGTTAACACCGACGATGGAAAAACTGTTTTTT | CASNRLTPTMEKLFF | many | TRBJ1-4 | TRBV6-1 | NA
TGCGCCAGCAGCCAAGAGGGGTACAATGAGCAGTTCTTC | CASSQEGYNEQFF | many | TRBJ2-1 | TRBV4-1 | NA
TGTGCCACCAGCTCCCTTAGGGGAGGCACCATATATTTT | CATSSLRGGTIYF | many | TRBJ1-3 | TRBV15 | NA
TGTGCCAGCAGTACTAGCGGGGGGAGGTACAATGAGCAGTTCTTC | CASSTSGGRYNEQFF | few | TRBJ2-1 | TRBV28 | TRBD2
TGTGCCATCAGTGTTACAGGGGACACTGAAGCTTTCTTT | CAISVTGDTEAFF | NA | TRBJ1-1 | TRBV10-3 | TRBD1
TGCAGTGCTAGAGAGGGCAGCTCTGGAAACACCATATATTTT | CSAREGSSGNTIYF | NA | TRBJ1-3 | TRBV20-1 | NA